The clone carrying this T cell receptor beta chain was seen ten or more times. Its matching antigen is unknown. Specified time point: sample taken at primary tumor resection. The CDR3 has 15 residues. The ends were cut back, 5 bases at V and 1 base at J, with 11 bases in the middle. Germline V gene data show CDR1 as SGHTA and CDR2 as FQGTGA. Via MiXCR, TCRdb re-called the 5' RACE reads, giving one row per CDR3 protein. Counted here are about 8,400 distinct CDR3 sequences, 4% to 6% occurring once; the ten biggest clones make up roughly 14%. This specimen belongs to a study of spatial heterogeneity in lung cancer. Study-wide results and caveats: Intratumoral expanded alpha and beta TCR counts were found to track tumor mutation counts.

The sequencing here drew on lung tumor tissue, taken at surgery. The chain has TRBV7-3 and TRBJ2-2; D uncertain. The clonotype was recovered from a female donor with early-stage non-small cell lung cancer. The CDR3 DNA follows: TGTGCCAGCAGCCAAATGCAGAAGAACACCGGGGAGCTGTTTTTT. This encodes CASSQMQKNTGELFF. The full variable domain, in which reference TRBV7-3 and TRBJ2-2 provide the parts outside the CDR3, is GAGVSQTPSNKVTEKGKYVELRCDPISGHTALYWYRQSLGQGPEFLIYFQGTGAADDSGLPNDRFFAVRPEGSVSTLKIQRTERGDSAVYLCASSQMQKNTGELFFGEGSRLTVL.